This TCR beta chain was retrieved from a study of tumor-infiltrating lymphocytes in primary liver carcinoma. Study observations and caveats: Unsorted bulk samples meant CD4+ and CD8+ repertoires went uncompared.

RNA isolated from unsorted whole blood supplied the blood RNA, with germline DNA also extracted. Using a constant-region primer together with ProtoScript II reverse transcriptase, TCR beta cDNA was made from roughly 520 ng of total RNA. Slightly modified ARM-PCR with three nested multiplex PCR rounds yielded TCR beta libraries. TRBV1-TRBV30 forward and Cbeta reverse primers drove the first two roughly 10-cycle rounds. TCRdb itself ran the multiplex PCR reads through MiXCR, one entry per CDR3 protein. The table lists 150,000 to 200,000 distinct CDR3 sequences, about 55% of them singletons. This clonotype was observed a few times. Its antigen is currently unknown. The CDR3 runs 15 residues. Germline CDR1 reads MNHNS; CDR2 reads SASEGT. Trimming took 3 bases from V and 0 from J, leaving 11 bases between them.

This sequence joins TRBV6-1 and TRBJ1-1; D is uncertain. What was sequenced was peripheral blood. The TCR sequence derives from a man aged 35 to 55 with primary liver carcinoma and hepatitis B virus infection. DNA of the CDR3: TGTGCCAGCAGTGACCCAGCAGCCATGAACACTGAAGCTTTCTTT. Protein: CASSDPAAMNTEAFF.